Listed below are T cell receptor beta chains from one sample, sequenced in a study of cytomegalovirus exposure and HLA in healthy donors. Produced via immunoSEQ multiplex PCR; TCRdb's table is partial and in-frame only. This sample yields about 180,000 clones, of which 77% are seen a single time; 1.4% belongs to the top ten. Sequenced input: PBMCs. The receptors were sampled from a woman aged 25 to 39 in good health and CMV-seropositive. CDR3s leave out the opening cysteine and the closing phenylalanine or tryptophan. A D gene is named only where the DNA matches it firmly.

CDR3 protein	V gene	J gene	CDR3 length	D gene
ASSQTGGHQPQH	TRBV7-2	TRBJ1-5	12	TRBD1
ASSQESKNTGELF	TRBV4-2	TRBJ2-2	13	.
SVRVRTGGNYGYT	TRBV29-1	TRBJ1-2	13	TRBD1
ASHVTGMPNEKLF	TRBV19	TRBJ1-4	13	.
ASSPTRTFERANYGYT	TRBV27	TRBJ1-2	16	.
AWSVLSYEQY	TRBV30	TRBJ2-7	10	.
ASSLPGQLSYEQY	TRBV5-4	TRBJ2-7	13	TRBD1
ASSALGGMNTEAF	TRBV9	TRBJ1-1	13	.
ASSTSRDRDPYNEQF	TRBV5-4	TRBJ2-1	15	TRBD1
ASSTRDYGYT	TRBV7-9	TRBJ1-2	10	.
ASSGVTTEAF	TRBV12-5	TRBJ1-1	10	.
ASSAHRDPGAF	TRBV9	TRBJ1-1	11	.
ASSLEGVTGLGYT	TRBV11-2	TRBJ1-2	13	.
ASSGGTAGETQY	TRBV7-9	TRBJ2-5	12	.
AWNRGDYGYT	TRBV30	TRBJ1-2	10	.
ASSRPLGATYEQY	TRBV5-6	TRBJ2-7	13	.
ASSLETGGAGEQY	TRBV5-1	TRBJ2-7	13	TRBD1
ASSSGLGGETQY	TRBV2	TRBJ2-5	12	TRBD2
ASSVPGLARSDTQY	TRBV25-1	TRBJ2-3	14	TRBD2
ASSLALGTDTQY	TRBV7-2	TRBJ2-3	12	.
ASTYTQGPTNQPQH	TRBV19	TRBJ1-5	14	TRBD1
ASSADRVQSNEQF	TRBV9	TRBJ2-1	13	TRBD1
ASSRGDTGELF	TRBV28	TRBJ2-2	11	.
ASSEQRDASYEQY	TRBV6-1	TRBJ2-7	13	TRBD2
ASSPMTSGSDTQY	TRBV18	TRBJ2-3	13	TRBD2
ASSRTGQGGRSYNEQF	TRBV27	TRBJ2-1	16	TRBD1